This T cell receptor (beta chain) was observed in a study of T cells in Graves' hyperthyroidism and ophthalmopathy (dated by TCRdb to between 2018 and 2021). General notes on the study: Peripheral blood was collected at initial diagnosis, before any treatment. To identify TCR V-J signatures that set the groups apart, the researchers used a discovery cohort of 100 patients, made up of fewer than 50 with Graves' ophthalmopathy and some 58 with stable Graves' hyperthyroidism. Prospective prediction of ophthalmopathy was tested in an independent validation cohort of approximately 19 hyperthyroidism patients and 17 patients who later progressed to ophthalmopathy. For training and testing, the 100 or so patients in the discovery cohort were randomly divided in a 7:3 ratio. The study also compared thyroid tissue and blood T-cell repertoires from over 5 Graves' hyperthyroidism patients. After sampling, hyperthyroidism patients received methimazole starting at 30 mg daily, and ophthalmopathy patients received high-dose intravenous methylprednisolone. According to the paper, TCR Vbeta CDR3 sequencing was carried out on about 140 peripheral blood samples, which came from more than 40 ophthalmopathy, around 75 hyperthyroidism and some 17 progressor patients.

What the authors observed across the whole study: Most expanded thyroid clonotypes (frequency above 0.001) were also found in blood, which suggests that blood repertoires may mirror thyroid immune responses. A 13 V-J signature model separated ophthalmopathy from stable hyperthyroidism, with over 85% sensitivity and 81.08% specificity in cross-validation and 80%/75% in testing. During validation, the model predicted progression to ophthalmopathy a median of about 6.5 months ahead of onset, with around 71% sensitivity and almost 75% specificity. No statistical method was used to set the sample size in advance, and investigators knew the group allocation.

A note on this clonotype: No antigen is known for it. Qualities for individual bases were not recorded, and no much larger clone is one base off.

In the germline V gene, CDR1 corresponds to SGHTS and CDR2 to YDEGEE. V loses 3 bases at its end and J loses 0 bases; junction bases beyond the gene matches: 2. The CDR3 spans 15 residues, from the cysteine through the phenylalanine. The retained sequence is limited to the CDR3, 45 bases, with the frame set at the first base. A patient counted as having stable Graves' hyperthyroidism if no progression to ophthalmopathy occurred over 18 months of follow-up. Hyperthyroidism patients were aged 18 to 65 years and newly diagnosed, with disease duration of less than 2 months. Exclusion was applied to patients with uncontrolled infections, other autoimmune diseases, pregnancy or lactation. Diagnoses were based on clinical symptoms, serum thyroxine and TRAb, thyroid ultrasound and orbital computed tomography. PBMCs were isolated from approximately 10 ml of fresh peripheral blood by Ficoll-Paque density gradient centrifugation. Total RNA was extracted using Trizol reagent, and RNA quality was assessed on an Agilent 2100 Bioanalyzer.

The TCR beta CDR3 regions were amplified from RNA transcripts. The first round of RT-PCR for the TCR CDR3 was performed with the HTBI primer set and the Qiagen OneStep RT-PCR kit. Libraries were constructed in a second round of multiplex PCR, after which size selection and purification were performed. Paired-end sequencing of the libraries was performed with 100 bp reads on an Illumina HiSeq2000. The original pipeline was this. SOAPnuke was used to process the raw data, throwing out any read that contained adapters or uncalled bases, had a mean Phred below 15, or lacked an exact constant-primer or identifier match. High-quality paired reads were merged using COPE v1.2.5, and each unique nucleotide sequence was defined as a clonotype. Clonotypes were aligned to IMGT TRBV, TRBD and TRBJ reference segments using MiTCR v1.1. The analysis was restricted to V-J combinations with a frequency above 0.0001, which together covered 99.2% of the repertoires. A TCS score was defined as the ratio of F50 (clonal expansion) to E x V (chaos), with BLOSUM62-based TCRdist applied between CDR3 peptides within each V-J. Welch's t-statistics and random forest reduced fewer than 600 V-J features to roughly 13, which were used in a naive Bayes classifier (R e1071). Thyroid-blood repertoire similarity was quantified with the Morisita-Horn index. TCRdb applied fastp at Q25 and MiXCR to the public reads, then kept only in-frame beta chains. Each CDR3 protein appears once, grouped with its most common genes and DNA. The V and J calls and clone size come from TCRdb's table, not from the authors' own analysis. The sample contains 800,000 or so distinct CDR3 sequences, around 38% of them found a single time. More than 7% of the sample belongs to the ten largest clones.

This receptor was taken from a man between 18 and 29 years old with Graves' hyperthyroidism. Material for sequencing was blood. The chain is encoded by TRBV5-8 joined to TRBJ1-5, and 8 junction bases match TRBD1. CDR3 loop: CASSWTGYSNQPQHF. The nucleotides read TGTGCCAGCAGCTGGACAGGGTATAGCAATCAGCCCCAGCATTTT.